What follows are 10 T cell receptor beta chains derived from one specimen sequenced in a study of blood T cell repertoires in COVID-19. Here immunoSEQ multiplex PCR was the method, and the copy in TCRdb shows in-frame clones only, minus some. The sample records around 180,000 clones, more than 65% being singletons. What was sequenced was PBMCs or T cells enriched from blood (not recorded which). These TCRs come from a woman between 50 and 59 years old with acute COVID-19.

CDR3 DNA sequence: TGCGCCAGCAGCCATGACGGGACAGGGGATTCCGGCACAGATACGCAGTATTTT. It translates to CASSHDGTGDSGTDTQYF. The rearrangement links TRBV4-1 to TRBJ2-3, with 10 nucleotides matching TRBD1. CDR1 MGHRA and CDR2 YSYEKL come from the germline V gene. The length of the CDR3 is 18 residues. V gave up 3 bases and J gave up 1 base; unmatched junction bases: 10.

The rearrangement joins TRBV27 to TRBJ1-6, with 8 bases aligning to TRBD1. V trimming: 5 bases; J trimming: 10 bases; junction bases outside the gene matches: 10. Per germline, CDR1 MNHEY and CDR2 SMNVEV (reference sequence). The CDR3 consists of 15 residues. The CDR3 coding sequence is TGTGCCAGCAGTCCGGCACAGGGGGGAGAATCACCCCTCCACTTT. Amino acid sequence: CASSPAQGGESPLHF.

The chain combines TRBV24-1 with TRBJ2-7; 7 bases agree with TRBD1. Looked up from germline, CDR1 is KGHDR and CDR2 is SFDVKD. CDR3 length: 15 residues. The ends lost 7 bases at V and 1 base at J; junction bases unmatched: 9. The CDR3: CATRKGTVLSYEQYV. The CDR3 DNA follows: TGTGCCACCAGAAAGGGGACAGTCCTATCCTACGAGCAGTACGTC.

The chain couples TRBV18 to TRBJ1-4; D perhaps matches TRBD1 (6 bases). V dropped 4 bases and J dropped 8 bases, with 17 bases sitting between them. Germline CDR1 KGHSH, CDR2 LQKENI. The CDR3 extends over 15 amino acids. CDR3 DNA sequence: TGTGCCAGCTCACGAGAGGGGGTGGCCGGCGAAAAACTGTTTTTT. As protein: CASSREGVAGEKLFF. The full variable domain, completed using reference TRBV18 and TRBJ1-4, is NAGVMQNPRHLVRRRGQEARLRCSPMKGHSHVYWYRQLPEEGLKFMVYLQKENIIDESGMPKERFSAEFPKEGPSILRIQQVVRGDSAAYFCASSREGVAGEKLFFGSGTQLSVL.

The chain recombines TRBV27 with TRBJ2-7; D may be TRBD1 (6 bases). Germline V CDR1 and CDR2: MNHEY, SMNVEV (reference sequence). V lost 5 bases, J lost 7 bases, and 21 bases lay in between. The CDR3 loop spans 15 amino acids. The CDR3 DNA is TGTGCCAGCAGTACTATTGTTGGGGGCGCGAGGGAGCAGTACGTC. As protein: CASSTIVGGAREQYV.

The V call is TRBV2, the J call TRBJ2-1; the match to TRBD2 covers 7 bases. CDR3 length equals 15 residues. Looked up from germline, CDR1 is SNHLY and CDR2 is FYNNEI. Trimming at V came to 5 bases and at J to 0 bases, leaving 4 bases not matched to a gene. In DNA, the CDR3 is TGTGCCAGCAGTCCTAGCGGTAGCTCCTACAATGAGCAGTTCTTC. Its translation: CASSPSGSSYNEQFF.

The chain has TRBV9 and TRBJ2-3; 8 bases line up with TRBD2. The V segment lost 4 bases and the J segment 1 base; nucleotides outside the gene matches: 8. The CDR3 covers 16 residues. Germline V gene sequence: CDR1 SGDLS, CDR2 YYNGEE. CDR3: CASSPRTSFGTDTQYF. CDR3 bases: TGTGCCAGCAGCCCCCGGACTAGCTTTGGCACAGATACGCAGTATTTT. Looking up the rest from reference TRBV9 and TRBJ2-3 gives the full variable domain: DSGVTQTPKHLITATGQRVTLRCSPRSGDLSVYWYQQSLDQGLQFLIQYYNGEERAKGNILERFSAQQFPDLHSELNLSSLELGDSALYFCASSPRTSFGTDTQYFGPGTRLTVL.

The V call is TRBV28, the J call TRBJ1-5; 8 bases line up with TRBD1. This CDR3 has 19 residues. Per the germline V gene, CDR1 is MDHEN and CDR2 is SYDVKM. V lost 8 bases to trimming and J lost 9 bases; unmatched junction nucleotides: 27. CDR3 sequence: CASSAVGWTGSGSGRPQHF. CDR3 in DNA: TGTGCCAGCTCAGCAGTTGGTTGGACAGGGAGTGGGTCTGGTCGGCCCCAGCATTTT.

On this clone itself: At the DNA level, this CDR3 is encoded by other sequences in the same sample as well. The V and J genes are TRBV2 and TRBJ1-6; tentative D call: TRBD1 (5 bases). CDR1 and CDR2 from the germline V gene are SNHLY and FYNNEI. CDR3 length: 14 residues. Between the trimmed V and J ends, which lost 1 base and 8 bases, there was a span of 9 bases. The chain's CDR3 is CASSEGRVHSPLHF. CDR3 sequence (DNA): TGTGCCAGCAGTGAAGGCAGGGTTCATTCACCCCTCCACTTT.

The chain links TRBV7-9 to TRBJ2-2; D is possibly TRBD1 (5 bases). The CDR3 extends over 16 amino acids. The germline gives CDR1 SEHNR, CDR2 FQNEAQ (reference sequence). Trimming took off 6 bases at V and 4 bases at J, with 18 bases between the two ends. CDR3 amino acids: CASRPPQGWGTGELFF. The CDR3 region has the DNA TGTGCCAGCAGGCCCCCTCAGGGTTGGGGCACCGGGGAGCTGTTTTTT.